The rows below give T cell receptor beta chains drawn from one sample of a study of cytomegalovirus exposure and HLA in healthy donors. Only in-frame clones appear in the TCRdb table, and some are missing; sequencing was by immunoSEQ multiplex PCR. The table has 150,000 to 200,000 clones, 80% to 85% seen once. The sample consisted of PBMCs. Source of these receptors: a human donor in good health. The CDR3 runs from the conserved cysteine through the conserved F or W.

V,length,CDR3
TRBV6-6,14,CASRALGGNTEAFF
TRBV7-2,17,CASSYKGDPGSYNEQFF
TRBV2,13,CARDQGQNTEAFF
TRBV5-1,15,CASSFGDRENYGYTF
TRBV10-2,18,CASSRGLAGGRNTGELFF
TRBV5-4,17,CASSLARGSGVYNEQFF
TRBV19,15,CASSTSWQANYGYTF
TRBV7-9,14,CASSLRGSNEKLFF
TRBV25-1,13,CASRRGANTEAFF
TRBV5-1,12,CASSSQGAEAFF
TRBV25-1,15,CASRGVQSSYNEQFF
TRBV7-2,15,CASTRREGKSTEAFF
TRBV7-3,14,CASSLTTGAIEAFF
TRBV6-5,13,CASRYGGSTEAFF
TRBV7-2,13,CASGGGIGSPLHF
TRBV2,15,CASSGTGGKPGELFF
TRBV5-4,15,CASSQGQVGTGELFF
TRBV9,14,CASSSPSGVGGYTF
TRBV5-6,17,CASSPGTGGEIDNEQFF
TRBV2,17,CASSVGLAGGPTDTQYF
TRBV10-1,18,CASSELGLAGAALATQYF
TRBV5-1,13,CASRLAGKETQYF
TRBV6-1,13,CASSSTRVGEQYF
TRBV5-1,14,CASSLEGRGYEQYF
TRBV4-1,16,CASSQGDRGTNSPLHF